These 14 T cell receptor beta chains originate from one sample sequenced in a study of CD8+CD57+ T cells in acquired aplastic anemia. Template material for TCR beta VDJ and CDR3 profiling consisted of genomic DNA. TCRdb reprocessed the reads via MiXCR and lists one record per CDR3 protein. The sample contains 200,000 to 250,000 distinct CDR3 sequences, more than 40% of which appear only once. Individuals selected for sequencing had exhibited CD8+CD57+ cell expansion on flow cytometry. The sequencing sample was made of sorted CD4+, CD8+, or CD8+CD57+ T cells (not recorded which) from PBMCs. Receptors were obtained from a human donor with aplastic anemia.

This clonotype occurred a few times. J is TRBJ1-2 and V is TRBV5-1; D is ambiguous. Germline CDR1 and CDR2: SGHRS and YFSETQ. CDR3 size: 12 residues. V was shortened by 0 bases and J by 8 bases, with 8 bases between the two germline ends. CDR3: CASSLGDFGYTF. CDR3 coding DNA: TGCGCCAGCAGCTTGGGAGACTTCGGCTACACCTTC.

This chain connects TRBV4-1 to TRBJ1-6; D is unclear. CDR1 and CDR2 (germline): MGHRA, YSYEKL. The germline V and J ends were trimmed by 0 bases and 7 bases, with 13 bases remaining between them. The CDR3 length is 16 residues. CDR3 residues: CASSQDHGLRNSPLHF. The CDR3 DNA reads as TGCGCCAGCAGCCAAGATCATGGACTACGAAATTCACCCCTCCACTTT.

The gene calls are TRBV11-1 and TRBJ2-7, with D possibly matching TRBD1 (6 bases). V lost 5 bases, J lost 4 bases, and 33 bases lay in between. This CDR3 is 20 amino acids long. Germline loops: CDR1 SGHAT, CDR2 FQDESV (reference sequence). As DNA, the CDR3 is TGTGCCAGCAGCACGAGAACCTTAAACAGGGAAACAATCAACAAGTACGAGCAGTACTTC. Protein sequence: CASSTRTLNRETINKYEQYF.

At least ten counts were recorded for this clonotype. The V and J genes are TRBV20-1 and TRBJ2-1; D might be TRBD2 (6 bases). CDR1 is DFQATT, CDR2 SNEGSKA, per germline (reference sequence). This CDR3 spans 16 amino acids. The ends were cut back, 0 bases at V and 9 bases at J, with 21 bases in the middle. Written as DNA, the CDR3 is TGCAGTGCTAGAGATAGACTAGGTGGGGAGGTTGGTGAGCAGTTCTTC. This gives the protein CSARDRLGGEVGEQFF.

This clonotype was recorded at least ten times. V is TRBV6-5 and J is TRBJ1-5; the D is unclear. The V end lost 5 bases, the J end lost 7 bases, and 18 bases lay between the germline ends. This CDR3 has 15 amino acids. Germline CDR1 is MNHEY and CDR2 is SVGAGI. The CDR3: CASSPNSPGNQPQHF. The CDR3 nucleotides are TGTGCCAGCAGTCCTAATTCCCCAGGTAACCAGCCCCAGCATTTT.

Ten or more counts support this clonotype. The chain combines TRBV4-1 with TRBJ2-3; D possibly matches TRBD1 or TRBD2 (5 bases each). V was trimmed by 1 base and J by 0 bases, leaving 11 bases between them. CDR1 is MGHRA, CDR2 YSYEKL, per germline. The CDR3 contains 16 residues. CDR3 amino acids: CASSQVGVGSTDTQYF. The CDR3 coding sequence is TGCGCCAGCAGCCAAGTGGGGGTCGGGAGCACAGATACGCAGTATTTT.

This clonotype appeared many times. V is TRBV4-1 and J is TRBJ1-6; 11 bases line up with TRBD1. V trimming: 1 base; J trimming: 0 bases; junction bases outside the gene matches: 5. Germline CDR1 and CDR2: MGHRA and YSYEKL. The CDR3 extends over 19 amino acids. DNA for the CDR3: TGCGCCAGCAGCCAAGGGACAGGGGGCTTGGGCTCCTATAATTCACCCCTCCACTTT. It yields the protein CASSQGTGGLGSYNSPLHF.

This clonotype was counted once. This sequence may be a read error, since a much larger clone differs from it by one base. This chain joins TRBV20-1 and TRBJ1-2; TRBD1 is a possible D gene (6 bases). This CDR3 comprises 12 residues. From germline, CDR1 is DFQATT and CDR2 SNEGSKA (reference sequence). The CDR3 DNA sequence: TGCGGTCCTAGTTACGGGGGGCATGGCTACACCTTC. Its translation: CGPSYGGHGYTF.

This clonotype was counted at least ten times. The chain couples TRBV20-1 to TRBJ1-3; 9 nucleotides match TRBD1. This CDR3 has 16 amino acids. The V gene end was trimmed by 1 base and the J gene end by 7 bases; junction bases not matched to a gene: 11. The germline CDR1 and CDR2 sequences are DFQATT and SNEGSKA (reference sequence). The chain's CDR3 is CSARGGTGPGGNTIYF. The CDR3 DNA reads as TGCAGTGCTAGAGGGGGGACAGGGCCCGGTGGGAACACCATATATTTT.

This clonotype has just a few counts. The genes are TRBV9 and TRBJ2-7; 7 bases match TRBD1. V dropped 0 bases and J dropped 3; count of bases not matched to a gene: 3. Germline lookup yields CDR1 SGDLS and CDR2 YYNGEE. The CDR3 covers 14 residues. CDR3 nucleotides: TGTGCCAGCAGCGTAGAGGGGGCGGTCTACGAGCAGTACTTC. It specifies CASSVEGAVYEQYF. The full variable domain, in which reference TRBV9 and TRBJ2-7 provide the parts outside the CDR3, is DSGVTQTPKHLITATGQRVTLRCSPRSGDLSVYWYQQSLDQGLQFLIQYYNGEERAKGNILERFSAQQFPDLHSELNLSSLELGDSALYFCASSVEGAVYEQYFGPGTRLTVT.

This clonotype was seen a few times. The rearrangement joins TRBV7-3 to TRBJ2-3; 8 nucleotides line up with TRBD2. Germline CDR1 and CDR2: SGHTA and FQGTGA. The CDR3 extends over 15 amino acids. Germline trimming cut 3 bases from V and 3 bases from J; bases unmatched to any gene: 5. The CDR3 here is CASSFGTRVTDTQYF. CDR3 nucleotide sequence: TGTGCCAGCAGCTTTGGGACTAGGGTGACAGATACGCAGTATTTT.

This clonotype came up many times. This chain uses TRBV7-9 with TRBJ1-1, with 8 bases fitting TRBD1. Germline lookup yields CDR1 SEHNR and CDR2 FQNEAQ (reference sequence). The CDR3 is 15 amino acids. Losses at the gene ends were 5 bases for V and 1 base for J; bases not matched to a gene: 6. CDR3 bases: TGTGCCAGCAGCCTCGGGACAGGCAAGAACACTGAAGCTTTCTTT. Amino acid sequence: CASSLGTGKNTEAFF.

A remark on this clonotype: As the CDR3 is not closed by the conserved phenylalanine or tryptophan, this likely results from a read error. No DNA is shown, since the ends of the CDR3 on it are uncertain; the CDR3 is the one TCRdb lists. The CDR3 sequence is CASSGEWR. The chain has TRBV7-9 and TRBJ2-2; whether TRBD2, the table's D call, matches the DNA was not checked. CDR1 and CDR2 from the germline V gene are SEHNR and FQNEAQ (reference sequence). The CDR3 comprises 8 residues, both ends counted.

As regards this clonotype: It may be a read error: a sequence one base away is much more abundant. The chain is built from TRBV7-9 and TRBJ1-2, with D possibly being TRBD1 (6 bases). V was shortened by 2 bases and J by 5 bases, with 18 bases between the two germline ends. Germline V gene sequence: CDR1 SEHNR, CDR2 FQNEAQ (reference sequence). CDR3 length: 16 residues. The CDR3 protein is CASSLLDRRGRYGYTF. CDR3 DNA: TGTGCCAGCAGCTTATTAGATCGCAGGGGTCGGTATGGCTACACCTTC.